The 19 T cell receptor beta chains presented below share a single source sample, sequenced in a study of shared clonotypes between healthy human individuals. Clones were sequenced by immunoSEQ multiplex PCR, and TCRdb holds only the in-frame ones, with some missing. The table records over 95,000 clones, about 71% of them present only once. The source material was memory CD8+ T cells sorted from blood. The sample's subset: CD45RO+ cells pooled with CCR7-negative TemRA cells. The receptor source for this set is a woman aged 25 to 39 in good health.

V is TRBV4-1 and J is TRBJ2-3; 7 bases align to TRBD2. This CDR3 contains 15 residues. Per germline, CDR1 MGHRA and CDR2 YSYEKL. With 0 bases clipped from V and 7 bases from J, the junction kept 7 bases outside the gene matches. The DNA of the CDR3 is TGCGCCAGCAGCCAAGATGAATCCGGGAGGTATACGCAGTATTTT. It yields the protein CASSQDESGRYTQYF.

Only a few counts were recorded for this clone. This chain joins TRBV6-1 and TRBJ2-7, with D unresolved. V was clipped by 2 bases and J by 6 bases, with 11 bases between them. Germline CDR1 MNHNS, CDR2 SASEGT. There are 13 residues in the CDR3. CDR3 coding DNA: TGTGCCAGCAGTGAACCGCCGCGGCGCGAGCAGTACTTC. This encodes CASSEPPRREQYF.

The chain employs TRBV5-4 and TRBJ1-2; D is perhaps TRBD1 (5 bases). The CDR3 totals 16 residues. Trimming removed 4 bases from V and 0 bases from J, with 16 bases in between. The V gene's germline CDR1 is SGHNT and CDR2 YYREEE (reference sequence). This CDR3 is CASSRMTAPTNYGYTF. The DNA of the CDR3 is TGTGCCAGCAGCCGAATGACAGCTCCTACTAACTATGGCTACACCTTC.

This clone was observed a handful of times. The genes are TRBV11-2 and TRBJ2-7, with D maybe TRBD1 (5 bases). Trimming took off 1 base at V and 0 bases at J, with 16 bases between the two ends. Per the germline V gene, CDR1 is SGHAT and CDR2 is FQNNGV. This CDR3 has 17 amino acids. DNA for the CDR3: TGTGCCAGCAGCTTAGGGGGCGACATCACCTCCTCCTACGAGCAGTACTTC. It encodes CASSLGGDITSSYEQYF.

This clone rates as large. The V call is TRBV2, the J call TRBJ2-1, with D perhaps TRBD2 (6 bases). The germline V gene has CDR1 SNHLY and CDR2 FYNNEI. The CDR3 sequence is 14 residues long. With 6 bases removed from V and 6 bases from J, the gap between germline ends came to 15 bases. CDR3 protein: CASRPGTGGNEQFF. The CDR3 nucleotides read TGTGCCAGCAGGCCCGGGACTGGGGGCAATGAGCAGTTCTTC.

The rearrangement joins TRBV19 to TRBJ2-6; D is tentatively TRBD1 or TRBD2 (5 bases each). The germline V gene has CDR1 LNHDA and CDR2 SQIVND (reference sequence). V lost 5 bases to trimming and J lost 0 bases, with 11 bases between them. The CDR3 contains 16 residues. CDR3 in amino acids: CASSLGRVSGANVLTF. Written as DNA, the CDR3 is TGTGCCAGTAGTCTGGGACGGGTCTCTGGGGCCAACGTCCTGACTTTC.

The V gene is TRBV5-6, the J gene TRBJ2-7; the D is unclear. Trimming took off 0 bases at V and 3 bases at J, with 10 bases between the two ends. This CDR3 comprises 14 residues. CDR1 SGHDT and CDR2 YYEEEE come from the germline V gene. DNA for the CDR3: TGTGCCAGCAGCTTGGCGGGCGAAAACTACGAGCAGTACTTC. Amino acid sequence: CASSLAGENYEQYF.

The rearrangement uses TRBV14 and TRBJ2-5; 9 bases are shared with TRBD2. From germline, CDR1 is SGHDN and CDR2 FVKESK. The J segment lost 5 bases and the V segment lost 5 bases, leaving 6 bases of the junction unmatched. The CDR3 runs to 14 residues. The CDR3, as DNA: TGTGCCAGCAGCATAGCGGGAGTCACGGAGACCCAGTACTTC. Amino acid sequence: CASSIAGVTETQYF.

The chain combines TRBV6-4 with TRBJ2-3, with D maybe TRBD2 (6 bases). CDR1 is MRHNA, CDR2 SNTAGT, per germline. The CDR3 is made up of 16 amino acids. The V and J ends lost 3 bases and 0 bases respectively, with 13 bases between them. The CDR3 spells CASSEAGLDSTDTQYF. CDR3 nucleotide sequence: TGTGCCAGCAGTGAGGCGGGATTAGACAGCACAGATACGCAGTATTTT.

This chain uses TRBV30 with TRBJ1-2, with a tentative D call TRBD1 (5 bases). Germline values: CDR1 GTSNPN, CDR2 SVGIG (reference sequence). V was shortened by 5 bases and J by 3 bases, with 10 bases between the two germline ends. The CDR3 is made up of 12 amino acids. CDR3 protein: CAWGGDYYGYTF. The CDR3 DNA is TGTGCCTGGGGGGGGGACTACTATGGCTACACCTTC.

This clone was seen a handful of times. This chain uses TRBV16 with TRBJ1-3; possible D gene TRBD1, 6 bases. The CDR3 has 19 amino acids. V shed 0 bases and J shed 0 bases, with 18 bases lying between them. Germline V CDR1 and CDR2: KGHSY, FQNENV. This CDR3 reads CASSQSPGAGVSSGNTIYF. CDR3 DNA sequence: TGTGCCAGCAGCCAATCCCCAGGGGCCGGCGTCAGCTCTGGAAACACCATATATTTT.

This clone has just a few counts. J is TRBJ1-2 and V is TRBV19, with 7 bases aligning to TRBD1. V dropped 4 bases and J dropped 4; count of bases not matched to a gene: 6. CDR1 is LNHDA, CDR2 SQIVND, per germline (reference sequence). The CDR3 is 14 amino acids. CDR3 DNA: TGTGCCAGTAGTACCCGACAGGGAGGCTATGGCTACACCTTC. This sequence encodes CASSTRQGGYGYTF.

The CDR3 reads CASSGAAGALNTGELFF. DNA of the CDR3: TGTGCCAGCAGCGGGGCAGCGGGAGCCTTAAACACCGGGGAGCTGTTTTTT. The chain is built from TRBV9 and TRBJ2-2, with 8 positions matching TRBD2. V shed 3 bases, J shed 2 bases, and the junction held 9 bases outside the gene matches. Looked up from germline, CDR1 is SGDLS and CDR2 is YYNGEE. This CDR3 is 17 amino acids long.

This clone was seen at least ten times. The chain carries TRBV19 and TRBJ1-2; no firm D call. CDR1 is LNHDA, CDR2 SQIVND, per germline (reference sequence). Trimming shortened V by 5 bases and J by 4 bases, and 8 bases separated the two germline ends. This CDR3 contains 12 residues. CDR3 sequence: CASSSTGYGYTF. The CDR3 DNA sequence: TGTGCCAGTAGTTCAACGGGCTATGGCTACACCTTC.

The chain employs TRBV21-1 and TRBJ2-7; the table calls TRBD2, which could not be checked here. TRBV21-1 constitutes a pseudogene. The CDR3 length is 14 residues. The CDR3 DNA sequence: TGTGCCAGCACGGGAGCGGGAGGTAACTACGAGCAGTACTTC. It encodes CASTGAGGNYEQYF.

The V gene is TRBV13, the J gene TRBJ2-1; 8 nucleotides match TRBD2. This CDR3 region has 17 residues. Germline trimming cut 6 bases from V and 7 bases from J; bases unmatched to any gene: 17. Germline loops: CDR1 PRHDT, CDR2 FYEKMQ (reference sequence). CDR3 sequence: CASRTRGGTRAGNEQFF. CDR3 DNA: TGTGCCAGCAGGACCCGGGGGGGGACTAGAGCAGGGAATGAGCAGTTCTTC.

The CDR3: CATLTSGNTGELFF. The CDR3 DNA reads as TGTGCCACCTTGACTAGCGGGAACACCGGGGAGCTGTTTTTT. The chain links TRBV28 to TRBJ2-2, with 9 bases that match TRBD2. Germline CDR1 is MDHEN and CDR2 is SYDVKM. J was trimmed by 1 base and V by 10 bases; bases with no gene match: 4. CDR3 length: 14 amino acids.

The genes are TRBV9 and TRBJ2-5; tentative D call: TRBD1 (6 bases). The CDR3 totals 15 residues. V was cut by 4 bases and J by 5 bases, with 18 bases left in between. CDR1 is SGDLS, CDR2 YYNGEE, per germline. CDR3 in amino acids: CASSPQLGHTETQYF. CDR3 nucleotide sequence: TGTGCCAGCAGCCCCCAGCTGGGACACACGGAGACCCAGTACTTC. The whole variable domain, filled in from reference TRBV9 and TRBJ2-5, reads DSGVTQTPKHLITATGQRVTLRCSPRSGDLSVYWYQQSLDQGLQFLIQYYNGEERAKGNILERFSAQQFPDLHSELNLSSLELGDSALYFCASSPQLGHTETQYFGPGTRLLVL.

The CDR3 loop reads CASSLTGQGLDTQYF. The CDR3 bases are TGTGCCAGCAGCTTAACGGGGCAGGGCCTTGATACGCAGTATTTT. The rearrangement joins TRBV7-8 to TRBJ2-3; D is perhaps TRBD1 or TRBD2 (5 bases each). The CDR3 totals 15 residues. V lost 2 bases and J lost 6, with 15 bases in between. Germline loops: CDR1 SGHVS, CDR2 FQNEAQ.